The 30 T cell receptor beta chains presented below share a single source sample, sequenced in a study of shared clonotypes between healthy human individuals. The assay was immunoSEQ multiplex PCR, and TCRdb's table has in-frame clones only and misses some. The sample contains about 2.1 million clones, just under 95% of which appear only once. Cells designated naive CD8 were CD45RO-negative and were positively selected for CCR7, with terminally differentiated effector memory CD45RA+ cells excluded. The sequenced sample consisted of naive CD8+ T cells from PBMCs. Every receptor here comes from a man aged 18 to 30 in good health. Some clones in this sample may be carry-over from other donors' samples.

The chain joins TRBV11-3 to TRBJ2-7, with TRBD2 identical over 7 bases. The length of the CDR3 is 13 residues. V lost 5 bases and J lost 0; bases outside the gene matches: 1. Germline assignment: CDR1 SGHNT and CDR2 YENEEA. The CDR3 DNA reads TGTGCCAGCAGCAGCGGGGCCTCCTACGAGCAGTACTTC. It specifies CASSSGASYEQYF.

This chain connects TRBV6-1 to TRBJ1-5; maybe TRBD1 (6 bases). CDR1 is MNHNS and CDR2 is SASEGT in the germline V gene. Deletions cut 7 bases from V and 7 bases from J, with 20 bases between. This CDR3 has 15 residues. CDR3 amino acids: CASTPSRGARQPQHF. The CDR3 DNA follows: TGTGCCAGCACTCCCTCGCGGGGGGCGAGACAGCCCCAGCATTTT.

V is TRBV19 and J is TRBJ2-3; D gene unclear. Trimming left V 3 bases short and J 2 bases short, with 9 bases between. Looked up from germline, CDR1 is LNHDA and CDR2 is SQIVND (reference sequence). The CDR3 runs to 14 residues. The CDR3, as DNA: TGTGCCAGTAGTATTGATACAGTCACAGATACGCAGTATTTT. It is translated as CASSIDTVTDTQYF.

The chain links TRBV18 to TRBJ2-7, with D hard to call. The germline gives CDR1 KGHSH, CDR2 LQKENI. The CDR3 runs to 14 residues. Trimming removed 2 bases at V and 4 bases at J, with 12 bases between. In nucleotides, the CDR3 is TGTGCCAGCTCACCAACAGAGTCAGCTTACGAGCAGTACTTC. It specifies CASSPTESAYEQYF.

This clone was counted a single time. The chain joins TRBV27 to TRBJ2-5; 10 bases map to TRBD2. The germline CDR1 and CDR2 sequences are MNHEY and SMNVEV (reference sequence). J was trimmed by 7 bases and V by 5 bases; bases with no gene match: 13. The CDR3 has 16 residues. The CDR3, as DNA: TGTGCCAGCAGTCCAAACAAAGGGACTAGCGTGGGGACCCAGTACTTC. Protein product: CASSPNKGTSVGTQYF.

This sequence joins TRBV19 and TRBJ1-2; 11 bases map to TRBD1. The CDR3 runs 15 residues. The V gene's germline CDR1 is LNHDA and CDR2 SQIVND (reference sequence). V shed 3 bases, J shed 6 bases, and the junction held 6 bases outside the gene matches. CDR3 sequence: CASSIRTGGVDGYTF. For the CDR3, the DNA is TGTGCCAGTAGTATTCGGACAGGGGGCGTCGATGGCTACACCTTC. The whole variable domain, filled in from reference TRBV19 and TRBJ1-2, reads DGGITQSPKYLFRKEGQNVTLSCEQNLNHDAMYWYRQDPGQGLRLIYYSQIVNDFQKGDIAEGYSVSREKKESFPLTVTSAQKNPTAFYLCASSIRTGGVDGYTFGSGTRLTVV.

V gene TRBV7-6 combines with J gene TRBJ2-1; D gene uncertain. The V gene lost 9 bases and the J gene lost 6 bases, with 18 bases spanning the gap. The V gene's germline CDR1 is SGHVS and CDR2 FNYEAQ. There are 14 residues in the CDR3. CDR3 region: CASKGPDWGNEQFF. The DNA for the CDR3 is TGTGCCAGTAAAGGCCCGGATTGGGGCAATGAGCAGTTCTTC.

This clone was seen more than once but under ten times. Other nucleotide sequences in the sample specify the same CDR3. This chain uses TRBV13 with TRBJ1-1; D gene ambiguous. V lost 3 bases to trimming and J lost 1 base, with 0 bases between them. Germline CDR1 PRHDT, CDR2 FYEKMQ (reference sequence). This CDR3 is built from 11 residues. The DNA of the CDR3 is TGTGCCAGCAGCTTGAACACTGAAGCTTTCTTT. Amino acids: CASSLNTEAFF.

The V call is TRBV5-1, the J call TRBJ2-3; 9 bases line up with TRBD1. The J segment lost 0 bases and the V segment lost 4 bases, leaving 3 bases of the junction unmatched. The CDR3 has 15 residues. Germline-derived CDR1 and CDR2 are SGHRS and YFSETQ. The DNA for the CDR3 is TGCGCCAGCAGCGGGACAGGGATAAGCACAGATACGCAGTATTTT. It is translated as CASSGTGISTDTQYF.

Worth noting for this clone: The junction shows a germline mismatch at one end, possibly a read error. J is TRBJ2-1 and V is TRBV6-5; 8 bases fit TRBD1. The CDR3 has 15 amino acids. Germline values: CDR1 MNHEY, CDR2 SVGAGI. The CDR3 nucleotides are TGTGCCACCAGTACAGACAGGGGTGGGTCAGATGAGCAGTTCTTC. It translates to CATSTDRGGSDEQFF.

For this clone: Other DNA sequences within the sample encode an identical CDR3. The J gene is TRBJ1-5, the V gene TRBV19; 7 nucleotides match TRBD1. V trimming: 5 bases; J trimming: 4 bases; junction bases outside the gene matches: 2. CDR1 and CDR2 (germline): LNHDA, SQIVND (reference sequence). There are 13 residues in the CDR3. For the CDR3, the DNA is TGTGCCAGTAGTTACAGGGGAAATCAGCCCCAGCATTTT. The encoded protein is CASSYRGNQPQHF.

About this clone: In the same sample, other DNA sequences code for this CDR3. This sequence joins TRBV13 and TRBJ1-1; D unresolved. Deletions cut 1 base from V and 0 bases from J, with 3 bases between. This CDR3 region has 13 residues. Germline CDR1 and CDR2: PRHDT and FYEKMQ (reference sequence). CDR3 sequence (DNA): TGTGCCAGCAGCTTAGCGGTGAACACTGAAGCTTTCTTT. Protein sequence: CASSLAVNTEAFF.

A word on this clone: This CDR3 is also generated by other DNA sequences in the sample. The gene calls are TRBV4-1 and TRBJ2-7; TRBD1 is a possible D gene (6 bases). In germline, CDR1 is MGHRA, CDR2 YSYEKL. V was clipped by 1 base and J by 5 bases, with 9 bases between them. The CDR3 sequence is 13 residues long. CDR3 in DNA: TGCGCCAGCAGCCAAGCCACAGGGAACGAGCAGTACTTC. Translation: CASSQATGNEQYF.

The chain recombines TRBV19 with TRBJ2-7; D might be TRBD1 or TRBD2, each matching 5 bases. The V end was cut by 2 bases, the J end by 6 bases, with 14 bases between. Germline CDR1 is LNHDA and CDR2 is SQIVND (reference sequence). This CDR3 is built from 14 residues. The CDR3 nucleotides are TGTGCCAGTAGTATACAGGGCTGGGGGAGCGAGCAGTACTTC. Encoded protein: CASSIQGWGSEQYF.

This chain connects TRBV5-1 to TRBJ2-7; the D is unclear. CDR3 size: 11 residues. The V and J ends lost 3 bases and 6 bases respectively, with 7 bases between them. In germline, CDR1 is SGHRS, CDR2 YFSETQ. Here the CDR3 reads CASSSSGEQYF. CDR3 coding DNA: TGCGCCAGCAGCTCTTCGGGCGAGCAGTACTTC.

V and J are TRBV28 and TRBJ2-7; possibly TRBD2 for D (6 bases). The CDR3 runs to 15 residues. CDR1 is MDHEN, CDR2 SYDVKM, per germline. The V gene lost 0 bases and the J gene lost 6 bases, with 15 bases spanning the gap. CDR3 region: CASSLCRETRCEQYF. CDR3 DNA sequence: TGTGCCAGCAGTTTATGCAGGGAGACTAGGTGCGAGCAGTACTTC. Full variable domain (missing parts from reference TRBV28 and TRBJ2-7): DVKVTQSSRYLVKRTGEKVFLECVQDMDHENMFWYRQDPGLGLRLIYFSYDVKMKEKGDIPEGYSVSREKKERFSLILESASTNQTSMYLCASSLCRETRCEQYFGPGTRLTVT.

CDR3 in amino acids: CASSDRDRVRNYGYTF. The CDR3 region has the DNA TGTGCCAGCAGCGACCGGGACAGGGTTAGGAACTATGGCTACACCTTC. V usage is TRBV9 and J usage is TRBJ1-2; 9 nucleotides match TRBD1. Per germline, CDR1 SGDLS and CDR2 YYNGEE. The ends lost 3 bases at V and 2 bases at J; junction bases unmatched: 8. This CDR3 region has 16 residues.

This rearrangement joins TRBV27 to TRBJ2-7, with 10 positions matching TRBD1. The CDR3 totals 14 residues. Looked up from germline, CDR1 is MNHEY and CDR2 is SMNVEV (reference sequence). The V segment lost 4 bases and the J segment 6 bases; nucleotides outside the gene matches: 6. In DNA, the CDR3 is TGTGCCAGCAGTTCCTTCCGGGACAGGGGCGAGCAGTACTTC. Protein: CASSSFRDRGEQYF.

The rearrangement joins TRBV9 to TRBJ2-7; weak D call: TRBD1 (5 bases). The CDR3 is 14 amino acids. The germline V gene has CDR1 SGDLS and CDR2 YYNGEE. V was shortened by 4 bases and J by 3 bases, with 14 bases between the two germline ends. DNA of the CDR3: TGTGCCAGCAGCCCCCGGACAAACAACTACGAGCAGTACTTC. The encoded protein is CASSPRTNNYEQYF.

The J gene is TRBJ1-1, the V gene TRBV28; TRBD1 matches 9 bases. Germline lookup yields CDR1 MDHEN and CDR2 SYDVKM. V lost 11 bases, J lost 0 bases, and 10 bases stayed unmatched. The CDR3 contains 15 residues. In DNA form, the CDR3 reads TGTGCCGCGAGGGACAGGGTTCTGATGAACACTGAAGCTTTCTTT. Translation gives CAARDRVLMNTEAFF.

The chain carries TRBV13 and TRBJ1-2, with 8 bases fitting TRBD1. V shed 4 bases and J 4 bases; nucleotides not matched to a gene: 5. Germline CDR1 and CDR2: PRHDT and FYEKMQ (reference sequence). This CDR3 is built from 14 residues. CDR3 sequence reads: CASSSGGSFYGYTF. DNA of the CDR3: TGTGCCAGCAGCTCAGGGGGCAGTTTCTATGGCTACACCTTC.

The chain links TRBV10-2 to TRBJ2-1; D may be TRBD1 or TRBD2 (5 bases each). CDR1 is WSHSY, CDR2 SAAADI, per germline. V was clipped by 8 bases and J by 4 bases, with 21 bases between them. The length of the CDR3 is 16 residues. The CDR3 reads CASRDRWGNGYNEQFF. DNA for the CDR3: TGCGCCAGCCGAGATAGATGGGGGAACGGATACAATGAGCAGTTCTTC.

V and J are TRBV7-9 and TRBJ2-1, with D perhaps matching TRBD1 or TRBD2 (5 bases each). This CDR3 comprises 13 residues. The V gene's germline CDR1 is SEHNR and CDR2 FQNEAQ (reference sequence). The V end lost 1 base, the J end lost 8 bases, and 9 bases lay between the germline ends. The CDR3 reads CASSLDRRDEQFF. CDR3 nucleotide sequence: TGTGCCAGCAGCTTAGACAGGCGGGATGAGCAGTTCTTC.

The V gene is TRBV2, the J gene TRBJ2-2; 9 positions agree with TRBD2. Germline V CDR1 and CDR2: SNHLY, FYNNEI. With V trimmed by 8 bases and J by 4 bases, 14 bases remained unmatched. The CDR3 extends over 17 amino acids. Written as DNA, the CDR3 is TGTGCCAGCGGTCCAGCGGGAGGCCTCGGGGTCACCGGGGAGCTGTTTTTT. It yields the protein CASGPAGGLGVTGELFF.

The V gene is TRBV18, the J gene TRBJ1-2; tentative D call: TRBD1 (5 bases). CDR1 KGHSH and CDR2 LQKENI come from the germline V gene. The CDR3 contains 18 residues. V was trimmed by 5 bases and J by 2 bases, leaving 24 bases between them. The CDR3 reads CASSTSPGRRILNYGYTF. The CDR3 DNA is TGTGCCAGCTCAACAAGCCCGGGACGGAGGATTCTAAACTATGGCTACACCTTC.

This clone showed up just once. The CDR3 here is CASSKTGGELYEQYF. For the CDR3, the DNA is TGTGCCAGCAGCAAAACAGGGGGGGAACTCTACGAGCAGTACTTC. The chain employs TRBV21-1 and TRBJ2-7; the table's D call of TRBD1 was not tested on the DNA. TRBV21-1 corresponds to a pseudogene. The CDR3 extends over 15 amino acids.

The J gene is TRBJ2-1, the V gene TRBV13; 7 bases line up with TRBD2. The CDR3 is made up of 15 amino acids. Germline CDR1 reads PRHDT; CDR2 reads FYEKMQ (reference sequence). The J segment lost 0 bases and the V segment lost 1 base, leaving 0 bases of the junction unmatched. CDR3 sequence: CASSLERGSYNEQFF. DNA of the CDR3: TGTGCCAGCAGCTTAGAGCGGGGCTCCTACAATGAGCAGTTCTTC.

This chain uses TRBV7-9 with TRBJ2-5; no reliable D call. This CDR3 is 13 amino acids long. The V and J ends lost 1 base and 3 bases respectively, with 6 bases between them. Germline V gene sequence: CDR1 SEHNR, CDR2 FQNEAQ (reference sequence). The CDR3 DNA reads as TGTGCCAGCAGCTTAGACAGAAAAGAGACCCAGTACTTC. Amino acids: CASSLDRKETQYF. Looking up the rest from reference TRBV7-9 and TRBJ2-5 gives the full variable domain: DTGVSQNPRHKITKRGQNVTFRCDPISEHNRLYWYRQTLGQGPEFLTYFQNEAQLEKSRLLSDRFSAERPKGSFSTLEIQRTEQGDSAMYLCASSLDRKETQYFGPGTRLLVL.

To note about this clone: Other DNA sequences from this sample encode an identical CDR3 as well. The V and J genes are TRBV7-9 and TRBJ1-1; D might be TRBD1 (5 bases). This CDR3 has 14 amino acids. The V end was cut by 5 bases, the J end by 0 bases, with 10 bases between. Germline CDR1 SEHNR, CDR2 FQNEAQ (reference sequence). The DNA of the CDR3 is TGTGCCAGCAGCCTCACAGGCATGAACACTGAAGCTTTCTTT. This gives the protein CASSLTGMNTEAFF.

The chain carries TRBV7-8 and TRBJ2-7, with 7 bases matching TRBD2. Germline assignment: CDR1 SGHVS and CDR2 FQNEAQ. J gave up 2 bases and V 2 bases, and 6 bases lay outside the gene matches. The CDR3 has 15 amino acids. CDR3 nucleotide sequence: TGTGCCAGCAGCTTAAAGCGGGACCCTCCCTACGAGCAGTACTTC. Its protein product is CASSLKRDPPYEQYF. Complete variable domain (other parts from reference TRBV7-8 and TRBJ2-7): GAGVSQSPRYKVAKRGQDVALRCDPISGHVSLFWYQQALGQGPEFLTYFQNEAQLDKSGLPSDRFFAERPEGSVSTLKIQRTQQEDSAVYLCASSLKRDPPYEQYFGPGTRLTVT.